These 13 T cell receptor beta chains came from one sample sequenced in a study of cytomegalovirus exposure and HLA in healthy donors. Primers for the PCR totalled 60 Vbeta and 13 Jbeta. Repertoires were generated with immunoSEQ multiplex PCR, while TCRdb's copy carries only in-frame clones and drops some. The sample carries a few hundred thousand clones, 80% recorded once. The sequenced sample consisted of PBMCs. The receptors come from a girl aged 2-10 years in good health and CMV-seronegative.

This chain uses TRBV19 with TRBJ2-3, with TRBD2 identical over 7 bases. CDR1 LNHDA and CDR2 SQIVND come from the germline V gene (reference sequence). Germline trimming cut 2 bases from V and 4 bases from J; bases unmatched to any gene: 0. The CDR3 loop spans 13 amino acids. For the CDR3, the DNA is TGTGCCAGTAGTATAAGCGGGGCAGATACGCAGTATTTT. This encodes CASSISGADTQYF.

V gene TRBV13 combines with J gene TRBJ2-1, with D perhaps matching TRBD2 (7 bases). Germline V gives CDR1 PRHDT, CDR2 FYEKMQ (reference sequence). The CDR3 totals 15 residues. V lost 5 bases and J 8 bases, leaving 19 bases between the germline ends. In nucleotides, the CDR3 is TGTGCCAGCAGCAAGAGCGGCGGGGGCTTCGATGAGCAGTTCTTC. Translation: CASSKSGGGFDEQFF.

The chain employs TRBV10-2 and TRBJ1-1; D unresolved. The V and J ends lost 6 bases and 4 bases respectively, with 15 bases between them. Germline V gene lookup returns CDR1 WSHSY and CDR2 SAAADI. This CDR3 region has 14 residues. The CDR3 protein is CASSPLNYFTEAFF. The CDR3 coding sequence is TGCGCCAGCAGCCCGCTAAACTATTTCACTGAAGCTTTCTTT.

This chain links TRBV13 with TRBJ2-5; D is perhaps TRBD1 (6 bases). Germline CDR1 reads PRHDT; CDR2 reads FYEKMQ (reference sequence). With 5 bases removed from V and 4 bases from J, the gap between germline ends came to 14 bases. The CDR3 totals 14 residues. CDR3 sequence reads: CASSRRDIGETQYF. The DNA of the CDR3 is TGTGCCAGCAGCCGCAGGGACATTGGAGAGACCCAGTACTTC.

The rearrangement links TRBV19 to TRBJ1-2; D call uncertain. From germline, CDR1 is LNHDA and CDR2 SQIVND (reference sequence). V lost 3 bases to trimming and J lost 1 base, with 9 bases between them. This CDR3 region has 14 residues. The CDR3 DNA reads as TGTGCCAGTAGTATTCGGGAGAGTAACTATGGCTACACCTTC. Its protein is CASSIRESNYGYTF.

This clone has only one observation. The J gene is TRBJ2-7, the V gene TRBV5-1; 7 bases match TRBD1. Looked up from germline, CDR1 is SGHRS and CDR2 is YFSETQ. This CDR3 has 15 amino acids. With 2 bases clipped from V and 2 bases from J, the junction kept 7 bases outside the gene matches. Here the CDR3 DNA reads TGCGCCAGCAGCTTAAGGGACAGTTCTCCCTACGAGCAGTACTTC. Protein product: CASSLRDSSPYEQYF.

The chain uses TRBV5-1 and TRBJ2-2, with D hard to call. Germline lookup yields CDR1 SGHRS and CDR2 YFSETQ. The CDR3 is 13 residues long. Trimming removed 1 base at V and 5 bases at J, with 6 bases between. The CDR3 region is CASSLYLTGELFF. In DNA, the CDR3 is TGCGCCAGCAGCTTGTATCTGACCGGGGAGCTGTTTTTT.

The V call is TRBV6-4, the J call TRBJ1-1; D gene unclear. The CDR3 extends over 13 amino acids. Trimming stripped 2 bases from V and 1 base from J, with 5 bases between. Germline CDR1 and CDR2: MRHNA and SNTAGT. The CDR3 sequence is CASSDRENTEAFF. The DNA of the CDR3 is TGTGCCAGCAGTGACCGGGAGAACACTGAAGCTTTCTTT.

This clone was counted once. J is TRBJ1-5 and V is TRBV25-1, with D tentatively TRBD1 (5 bases). Germline V gives CDR1 MGHDK, CDR2 SYGVNS. CDR3 length: 15 amino acids. V gave up 2 bases and J gave up 0 bases, with 8 bases separating them. The CDR3 protein is CASSEGAPSNQPQHF. DNA for the CDR3: TGTGCCAGCAGTGAAGGGGCACCTAGCAATCAGCCCCAGCATTTT.

A few counts support this clone. The chain links TRBV2 to TRBJ2-6; D unclear. The CDR3 sequence is 15 residues long. Germline CDR1 is SNHLY and CDR2 is FYNNEI. Deletions cut 6 bases from V and 0 bases from J, with 9 bases between. DNA of the CDR3: TGTGCCAGCAGCAGTCTTCGCTCTGGGGCCAACGTCCTGACTTTC. Protein product: CASSSLRSGANVLTF.

The chain is built from TRBV28 and TRBJ1-4; possibly TRBD1 for D (6 bases). The CDR3 spans 16 residues. Per germline, CDR1 MDHEN and CDR2 SYDVKM. Trimming took off 4 bases at V and 8 bases at J, with 20 bases between the two ends. The chain's CDR3 is CASSSRLVGAREKLFF. CDR3 nucleotides: TGTGCCAGCAGTTCGAGGTTGGTGGGGGCGAGAGAAAAACTGTTTTTT.

The rearrangement uses TRBV9 and TRBJ1-2, with a possible D match to TRBD1 (5 bases). The CDR3 is made up of 12 amino acids. Deletions cut 4 bases from V and 8 bases from J, with 12 bases between. The germline V gene has CDR1 SGDLS and CDR2 YYNGEE. CDR3 sequence: CASSSPDSGYTF. In DNA form, the CDR3 reads TGTGCCAGCAGCTCCCCCGACAGCGGCTACACCTTC.

This clone has just one count. CDR3 nucleotide sequence: TGTGCCAGCAGGTTTGGGGCTAGCGGCCAAGAGACCCAGTACTTC. It specifies CASRFGASGQETQYF. The J gene is TRBJ2-5, the V gene TRBV5-6, with 7 bases fitting TRBD2. Trimming at V came to 5 bases and at J to 1 base, leaving 8 bases not matched to a gene. The CDR3 runs to 15 residues. Germline V gene lookup returns CDR1 SGHDT and CDR2 YYEEEE.